This T cell receptor (beta chain) was recorded in a study of blood T cells in healthy people across ages. Healthy Caucasian individuals from Russia aged 6 to 90 served as donors. The CDR3 contains 17 residues. J gave up 1 base and V 6 bases, and 14 bases lay outside the gene matches. Per the germline V gene, CDR1 is MNHNS and CDR2 is SASEGT. The use of a sample-barcoded 5' primer and a J-beta primer mix characterized a second PCR of roughly 6 to 11 cycles. One entry per CDR3 protein, called by TCRdb with MiXCR from the 5' RACE reads. Among 500,000 to 650,000 distinct CDR3 sequences listed, 27% were seen once. In addition, the sample was reused for a study of T cells of mothers and their children. According to that study: Material was donated by three healthy Caucasian mothers and their six children. The overlap seen between related mothers and children slightly exceeded that of unrelated pairs, though not significantly.

Sample: blood. V and J are TRBV6-1 and TRBJ1-1; 7 nucleotides match TRBD1. This sequence was found in a boy aged 2 to 9 in good health. The CDR3 DNA sequence: TGTGCCAGCAGGCCTCGGGACAGCGAGTCGTCGAACACTGAAGCTTTCTTT. Protein: CASRPRDSESSNTEAFF.